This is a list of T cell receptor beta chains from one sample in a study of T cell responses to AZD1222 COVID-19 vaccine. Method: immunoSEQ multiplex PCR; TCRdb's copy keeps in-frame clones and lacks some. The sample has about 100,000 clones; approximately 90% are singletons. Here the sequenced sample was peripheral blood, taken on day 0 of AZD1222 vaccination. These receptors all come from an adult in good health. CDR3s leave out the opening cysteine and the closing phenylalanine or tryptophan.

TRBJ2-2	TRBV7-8	ASSLLRGRDKGGELF
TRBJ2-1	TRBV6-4	ASSEGTSSYNEQF
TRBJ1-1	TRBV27	ASSLSMGARQAF
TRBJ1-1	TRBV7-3	ASSLGGWTEAF
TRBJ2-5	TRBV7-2	ASSTLSAGPGETQY
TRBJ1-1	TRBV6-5	ASGTGTGSYAF
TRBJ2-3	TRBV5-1	ASSTGQTTDTQY
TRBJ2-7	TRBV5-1	ASSFPGDHEQY
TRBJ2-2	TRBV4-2	ASSLSRASGSNGELF
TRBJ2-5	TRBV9	ASSPRPTSGGGETQY
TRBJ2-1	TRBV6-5	ASIGTSGTNEQF
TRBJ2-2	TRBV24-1	ATRPTRTGELF
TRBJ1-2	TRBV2	ASRTGGGGYT
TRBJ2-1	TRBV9	ASSDSRDSAYNEQF
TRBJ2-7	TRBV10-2	ASRHMGTSGRGPYEQY
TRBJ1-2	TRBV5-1	ASSLLRSGYGYT
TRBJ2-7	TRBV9	ASSVGAGEFYEQY
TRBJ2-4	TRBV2	ASRPPGSTINIQY